This T cell receptor (beta chain) was sequenced during a study of T-cell reconstitution after alpha-beta-depleted transplantation in children. Study results and caveats: Reported findings indicate that, about two months after transplant, alpha-beta T cells came from several hundred expanded clones, which were derived from non-depleted graft cells. In some patients, recipient T cells and intrathymic progenitors surviving conditioning explained high day-60 diversity.

In its sample, this clonotype was seen many times. The antigen is undetermined. This CDR3 has 14 residues. Germline V gene sequence: CDR1 SGHTA, CDR2 FQGTGA. V shed 2 bases and J shed 3 bases, with 10 bases lying between them. Researchers prepared the TCRbeta library using unique molecular identifiers, the study reports. MiXCR, applied by TCRdb to the PCR reads, yields one record per CDR3 protein. The profile shows 240,000 or so distinct CDR3 sequences, roughly 7.7% of them singletons. Here the sequenced sample was PBMCs, mostly from graft donor cells, taken 180 days after TCRalphabeta/CD19-depleted stem cell transplant. The origin of this receptor is a male patient younger than 18 who had a stem cell transplant for acute lymphoblastic leukemia, so the T cells may come from the graft donor. The chain recombines TRBV7-3 with TRBJ2-5; no firm D call. CDR3 in amino acids: CASSLPWGEETQYF. CDR3 nucleotides: TGTGCCAGCAGCTTACCGTGGGGTGAAGAGACCCAGTACTTC.